The 22 T cell receptor beta chains presented below share a single source sample, sequenced in a study of cytomegalovirus exposure and HLA in healthy donors. Amplification used 60 Vbeta primers and 13 Jbeta primers. The repertoire was sequenced with immunoSEQ multiplex PCR; TCRdb's copy has only in-frame clones and lacks some. The specimen's table records roughly 120,000 clones. The sample comprised PBMCs. These receptors all stem from a man aged 25 to 40 in good health and CMV-seronegative.

The chain combines TRBV5-6 with TRBJ2-7; 8 bases match TRBD2. From germline, CDR1 is SGHDT and CDR2 YYEEEE. V lost 0 bases and J lost 3; bases outside the gene matches: 14. The CDR3 is 18 amino acids. The CDR3 DNA is TGTGCCAGCAGCTTGGAACGGTCTAGAGCGGGAGCATACTACGAGCAGTACTTC. Protein: CASSLERSRAGAYYEQYF. Together with reference TRBV5-6 and TRBJ2-7, the CDR3 gives the full variable domain: DAGVTQSPTHLIKTRGQQVTLRCSPKSGHDTVSWYQQALGQGPQFIFQYYEEEERQRGNFPDRFSGHQFPNYSSELNVNALLLGDSALYLCASSLERSRAGAYYEQYFGPGTRLTVT.

Written as DNA, the CDR3 is TGTGCCTGGAGGACCGACCTGAGGGAAAAACTGTTTTTT. Its translation is CAWRTDLREKLFF. The chain has TRBV30 and TRBJ1-4; D is uncertain. V lost 3 bases and J lost 8, with 13 bases in between. The CDR3 consists of 13 residues. Germline CDR1 is GTSNPN and CDR2 is SVGIG (reference sequence).

The chain recombines TRBV28 with TRBJ1-2, with 9 bases fitting TRBD1. The CDR3 loop spans 16 amino acids. Germline trimming cut 4 bases from V and 6 bases from J; bases unmatched to any gene: 12. From germline, CDR1 is MDHEN and CDR2 SYDVKM. The CDR3 reads CASSSGGTGLYHGYTF. In DNA, the CDR3 is TGTGCCAGCAGTTCGGGGGGGACAGGGCTTTACCATGGCTACACCTTC.

The rearrangement links TRBV27 to TRBJ2-7, with D possibly matching TRBD1 (5 bases). The germline V gene encodes CDR1 MNHEY and CDR2 SMNVEV (reference sequence). This CDR3 has 14 amino acids. V lost 2 bases and J 6 bases, leaving 14 bases between the germline ends. CDR3 DNA: TGTGCCAGCAGTTTACTGAGAACAAGGGGCGAGCAGTACTTC. Its translation is CASSLLRTRGEQYF.

V and J are TRBV28 and TRBJ1-5, with D possibly TRBD1 on 5 matching bases. V dropped 0 bases and J dropped 6 bases, with 9 bases sitting between them. Germline values: CDR1 MDHEN, CDR2 SYDVKM. The CDR3 extends over 14 amino acids. CDR3 sequence: CASSLWGGGQPQHF. As DNA, the CDR3 is TGTGCCAGCAGTTTATGGGGGGGTGGTCAGCCCCAGCATTTT.

The CDR3 nucleotides read TGCGCCAGCAGCCAAGGACTAGCCGGCCACGAGCAGTACTTC. Residues: CASSQGLAGHEQYF. The chain couples TRBV4-3 to TRBJ2-7; 7 bases map to TRBD2. Germline V gene sequence: CDR1 LGHNA, CDR2 YSLEER. The CDR3 length is 14 residues. The junction had 5 bases not matched to a gene; V was cut back by 1 base and J by 5 bases.

The chain is built from TRBV11-3 and TRBJ2-1; 9 bases are shared with TRBD2. Losses at the gene ends were 5 bases for V and 9 bases for J; bases not matched to a gene: 11. Per germline, CDR1 SGHNT and CDR2 YENEEA. The CDR3 runs 15 residues. The CDR3: CASSRSGSSRPEQFF. CDR3 nucleotide sequence: TGTGCCAGCAGCCGTAGCGGGAGTTCAAGGCCTGAGCAGTTCTTC.

In DNA, the CDR3 is TGCAGCGTCTCGACGAGGTTACAAGAGACCCAGTACTTC. This sequence encodes CSVSTRLQETQYF. The chain employs TRBV29-1 and TRBJ2-5; D not resolved. Trimming shortened V by 6 bases and J by 2 bases, and 13 bases separated the two germline ends. Germline loops: CDR1 SQVTM, CDR2 ANQGSEA. The CDR3 spans 13 residues.

This CDR3 reads CASSQDGQGVQFF. CDR3 in DNA: TGCGCCAGCAGCCAAGATGGACAGGGGGTTCAGTTCTTC. The V call is TRBV4-3, the J call TRBJ2-1, with TRBD1 identical over 10 bases. V shed 0 bases and J 13 bases; nucleotides not matched to a gene: 3. CDR1 is LGHNA and CDR2 is YSLEER in the germline V gene. The CDR3 contains 13 residues.

The chain links TRBV25-1 to TRBJ1-1, with 7 positions matching TRBD1. Trimming cost V 8 bases and J 5 bases; bases outside gene matches: 11. The germline CDR1 and CDR2 sequences are MGHDK and SYGVNS. The CDR3 covers 14 residues. The CDR3 protein is CASRGPGGRTEAFF. In DNA, the CDR3 is TGTGCCAGCCGAGGACCAGGGGGTCGAACTGAAGCTTTCTTT.

This chain joins TRBV29-1 and TRBJ2-7; possible D gene TRBD2, 7 bases. The CDR3 length is 13 residues. The germline gives CDR1 SQVTM, CDR2 ANQGSEA. The CDR3 DNA sequence: TGCAGTGTAAGATACGCAGGGGAGGGCGAGCAGTACTTC. Translated: CSVRYAGEGEQYF.

The V gene is TRBV7-6, the J gene TRBJ2-1, with TRBD2 as a possible D gene (6 bases). The CDR3 is 17 amino acids. Trimming took off 3 bases at V and 0 bases at J, with 15 bases between the two ends. Per the germline V gene, CDR1 is SGHVS and CDR2 is FNYEAQ. The CDR3 loop reads CASSFGRDASSYNEQFF. The CDR3 region has the DNA TGTGCCAGCAGCTTCGGGCGGGACGCCAGCTCCTACAATGAGCAGTTCTTC.

This sequence joins TRBV30 and TRBJ2-5; TRBD1 is a possible D gene (6 bases). Gene TRBJ2-7 matches the end of the DNA better, so the J call may be wrong. The CDR3 covers 13 residues. The germline gives CDR1 GTSNPN, CDR2 SVGIG (reference sequence). CDR3 in DNA: TGTGCCTGGAGTACAGGGCGCAGCTACGAGCAGTACTTC. It encodes CAWSTGRSYEQYF.

This sequence joins TRBV7-9 and TRBJ2-7; TRBD2 matches at 13 bases. This CDR3 has 19 residues. V lost 5 bases, J lost 2 bases, and 15 bases stayed unmatched. Germline loops: CDR1 SEHNR, CDR2 FQNEAQ (reference sequence). The DNA of the CDR3 is TGTGCCAGCAGCGCCCCGACTAGCGGGAGGCCGTACGCTACCTACGAGCAGTACTTC. This gives the protein CASSAPTSGRPYATYEQYF.

V and J are TRBV28 and TRBJ2-7; unclear D gene. The germline V gene has CDR1 MDHEN and CDR2 SYDVKM. This CDR3 spans 11 amino acids. The germline V and J ends were trimmed by 6 bases and 3 bases, with 6 bases remaining between them. The CDR3 DNA reads as TGTGCCAGCAGAAAGCACTACGAGCAGTACTTC. It yields the protein CASRKHYEQYF.

The chain employs TRBV7-9 and TRBJ2-7, with 11 bases aligning to TRBD2. The CDR3 is 15 residues long. The J segment lost 3 bases and the V segment lost 7 bases, leaving 8 bases of the junction unmatched. The V gene's germline CDR1 is SEHNR and CDR2 FQNEAQ (reference sequence). CDR3 sequence: CASTPLAGEDYEQYF. The CDR3 DNA sequence: TGTGCCAGCACCCCACTAGCGGGAGAAGACTACGAGCAGTACTTC.

The chain links TRBV7-9 to TRBJ2-7; 9 positions match TRBD1. With 5 bases clipped from V and 3 bases from J, the junction kept 5 bases outside the gene matches. The length of the CDR3 is 14 residues. Germline V gene sequence: CDR1 SEHNR, CDR2 FQNEAQ (reference sequence). The CDR3 sequence: CASSTRGQGYEQYF. CDR3 in DNA: TGTGCCAGCAGCACCCGGGGACAGGGCTACGAGCAGTACTTC.

This chain joins TRBV13 and TRBJ1-1; 7 bases fit TRBD1. Losses at the gene ends were 8 bases for V and 4 bases for J; bases not matched to a gene: 13. The germline CDR1 and CDR2 sequences are PRHDT and FYEKMQ (reference sequence). The CDR3 spans 15 residues. CDR3 loop: CASGVTGAGGTEAFF. CDR3 DNA: TGTGCCAGCGGGGTCACAGGGGCTGGGGGCACTGAAGCTTTCTTT.

In regard to this clone: The junction departs from germline at one end; a sequencing error may be responsible. This chain uses TRBV30 with TRBJ2-7; 9 bases are shared with TRBD1. Looked up from germline, CDR1 is GTSNPN and CDR2 is SVGIG (reference sequence). The CDR3 spans 14 residues. CDR3: CAWSGRGTGSVQDF. The CDR3 nucleotides read TGTGCCTGGAGTGGTCGAGGGACAGGGAGTGTTCAGGACTTC.

The chain carries TRBV25-1 and TRBJ2-7; 10 bases match TRBD1. Germline V gene lookup returns CDR1 MGHDK and CDR2 SYGVNS. The CDR3 contains 14 residues. Unmatched junction bases numbered 2, after V lost 4 bases and J lost 2 bases. The CDR3 loop is CASSGDRGAYEQYF. CDR3 bases: TGTGCCAGCAGTGGGGACAGGGGTGCCTACGAGCAGTACTTC.

J is TRBJ1-2 and V is TRBV7-9; D might be TRBD1 (6 bases). Germline V gene sequence: CDR1 SEHNR, CDR2 FQNEAQ (reference sequence). This CDR3 contains 11 residues. V was shortened by 4 bases and J by 6 bases, with 6 bases between the two germline ends. CDR3 loop: CASSYRDGYTF. The CDR3 DNA follows: TGTGCCAGCAGCTACAGGGATGGCTACACCTTC.

The V call is TRBV7-8, the J call TRBJ2-3; 11 positions match TRBD2. Germline assignment: CDR1 SGHVS and CDR2 FQNEAQ. J gave up 0 bases and V 5 bases, and 4 bases lay outside the gene matches. The CDR3 consists of 16 residues. The CDR3: CASSSRTSGSTDTQYF. In DNA, the CDR3 is TGTGCCAGCAGCAGTCGGACTAGCGGGAGCACAGATACGCAGTATTTT.